This entry lists 29 T cell receptor beta chains sequenced from one sample in a study of blood T cell repertoires in COVID-19. Clones were sequenced by immunoSEQ multiplex PCR, and TCRdb holds only the in-frame ones, with some missing. The data hold hundreds of thousands of clones, with about 83% observed a single time. Sequenced: peripheral blood. All receptors come from a woman at least 80 years old with COVID-19, enrolled during active disease.

V is TRBV2 and J is TRBJ2-1; 10 bases agree with TRBD2. Looked up from germline, CDR1 is SNHLY and CDR2 is FYNNEI. This CDR3 spans 16 amino acids. V lost 6 bases and J lost 6; bases outside the gene matches: 11. Written as DNA, the CDR3 is TGTGCCAGCAGGTCTCCGAGCGGGGGGGCCGGCAATGAGCAGTTCTTC. This codes for CASRSPSGGAGNEQFF.

The CDR3 DNA is TGTGCCAGCAGTGAGAGGATGGGGGCAGGATGGAACTATGGCTACACCTTC. It translates to CASSERMGAGWNYGYTF. V gene TRBV2 combines with J gene TRBJ1-2, with D possibly being TRBD1 (6 bases). The CDR3 runs 17 residues. The V gene lost 3 bases and the J gene lost 2 bases, with 19 bases spanning the gap. CDR1 is SNHLY and CDR2 is FYNNEI in the germline V gene. The full variable domain, its missing parts supplied by reference TRBV2 and TRBJ1-2, is EPEVTQTPSHQVTQMGQEVILRCVPISNHLYFYWYRQILGQKVEFLVSFYNNEISEKSEIFDDQFSVERPDGSNFTLKIRSTKLEDSAMYFCASSERMGAGWNYGYTFGSGTRLTVV.

The chain uses TRBV5-4 and TRBJ2-5; a weak D match, TRBD2 (5 bases). This CDR3 comprises 17 residues. V was pared by 0 bases and J by 2 bases, with 17 bases between. Germline lookup yields CDR1 SGHNT and CDR2 YYREEE (reference sequence). The CDR3 region has the DNA TGTGCCAGCAGCTTGGGAGCCGGCGCGGGTAATCAAGAGACCCAGTACTTC. Translation: CASSLGAGAGNQETQYF.

The J gene is TRBJ2-5, the V gene TRBV5-1; 9 bases map to TRBD1. Germline V gene sequence: CDR1 SGHRS, CDR2 YFSETQ. The CDR3 sequence is 15 residues long. After removal of 3 bases from V and 3 bases from J, the junction contained 6 bases not matched to a gene. The CDR3 DNA sequence: TGCGCCAGCAGCTCGACAGGGGGGAGAGAAGAGACCCAGTACTTC. This translates into CASSSTGGREETQYF.

The V and J genes are TRBV25-1 and TRBJ1-2, with 9 bases matching TRBD1. Germline V gene lookup returns CDR1 MGHDK and CDR2 SYGVNS. V dropped 5 bases and J dropped 5; count of bases not matched to a gene: 9. This CDR3 comprises 15 residues. CDR3 sequence (DNA): TGTGCCAGCAGTTTATCACAGGGGGCGCGGTATGGCTACACCTTC. Its protein is CASSLSQGARYGYTF.

A single count supports this clone. V is TRBV4-1 and J is TRBJ2-7, with 7 bases matching TRBD2. The length of the CDR3 is 16 residues. Germline V gives CDR1 MGHRA, CDR2 YSYEKL. After removal of 3 bases from V and 6 bases from J, the junction contained 14 bases not matched to a gene. CDR3 protein: CASSHNDRDYRLEQYF. CDR3 nucleotides: TGCGCCAGCAGCCATAACGACCGGGACTATCGCCTCGAGCAGTACTTC.

The chain uses TRBV6-6 and TRBJ2-3, with D maybe TRBD2 (5 bases). V was cut by 8 bases and J by 2 bases, with 8 bases left in between. CDR3 size: 12 residues. CDR1 and CDR2 from the germline V gene are MNHNY and SVGAGI (reference sequence). The CDR3 region is CASGLFTDTQYF. The CDR3 DNA sequence: TGTGCCAGCGGACTCTTCACAGATACGCAGTATTTT.

The V and J genes are TRBV6-5 and TRBJ1-1, with a possible D match to TRBD1 (6 bases). Germline loops: CDR1 MNHEY, CDR2 SVGAGI. The CDR3 is 14 amino acids. Deletions cut 5 bases from V and 0 bases from J, with 10 bases between. The CDR3 loop reads CASSLQGMNTEAFF. The CDR3 bases are TGTGCCAGCAGTCTACAGGGCATGAACACTGAAGCTTTCTTT.

The rearrangement uses TRBV29-1 and TRBJ2-7; TRBD2 is a possible D gene (6 bases). The CDR3 extends over 14 amino acids. Deletions cut 7 bases from V and 2 bases from J, with 18 bases between. In germline, CDR1 is SQVTM, CDR2 ANQGSEA. CDR3 nucleotide sequence: TGCAGCGCCTCGGGACTCGCAAATACCTACGAGCAGTACTTC. Translated, it gives CSASGLANTYEQYF.

On this clone itself: The same CDR3 arises from other DNA sequences in this sample as well. The genes are TRBV5-1 and TRBJ1-3; D is unresolved. V was pared by 0 bases and J by 0 bases, with 4 bases between. The CDR3 totals 14 residues. Germline values: CDR1 SGHRS, CDR2 YFSETQ. The CDR3 sequence is CASSLGLSGNTIYF. CDR3 DNA: TGCGCCAGCAGCTTGGGACTCTCTGGAAACACCATATATTTT.

This clone appeared a few times. The chain joins TRBV27 to TRBJ2-1; D remains ambiguous. V was trimmed by 8 bases and J by 4 bases, leaving 9 bases between them. The CDR3 runs 12 residues. The germline gives CDR1 MNHEY, CDR2 SMNVEV (reference sequence). CDR3 sequence: CASPSEYNEQFF. DNA for the CDR3: TGTGCCAGCCCCTCCGAGTACAATGAGCAGTTCTTC.

The V and J genes are TRBV7-9 and TRBJ1-1; 9 bases match TRBD1. The CDR3 has 15 amino acids. V lost 5 bases to trimming and J lost 1 base; unmatched junction nucleotides: 5. CDR1 SEHNR and CDR2 FQNEAQ come from the germline V gene (reference sequence). The CDR3 loop is CASSAGTGTNTEAFF. CDR3 nucleotides: TGTGCCAGCAGCGCAGGGACAGGGACGAACACTGAAGCTTTCTTT.

The chain uses TRBV7-9 and TRBJ2-3; tentatively, D is TRBD2 (5 bases). V lost 2 bases and J 1 base, leaving 10 bases between the germline ends. In germline, CDR1 is SEHNR, CDR2 FQNEAQ (reference sequence). The CDR3 runs 15 residues. The CDR3 reads CASSLLALGTDTQYF. The CDR3 region has the DNA TGTGCCAGCAGCTTACTAGCCCTAGGCACAGATACGCAGTATTTT.

In its sample, this clone was seen a few times. The chain couples TRBV2 to TRBJ1-6; D call uncertain. This CDR3 contains 12 residues. V was clipped by 6 bases and J by 6 bases, with 6 bases between them. The germline V gene has CDR1 SNHLY and CDR2 FYNNEI. As DNA, the CDR3 is TGTGCCAGCAGACCGAGTAATTCACCCCTCCACTTT. Translated, it gives CASRPSNSPLHF.

The chain uses TRBV7-9 and TRBJ1-2; possibly TRBD1 for D (5 bases). V lost 1 base and J lost 0, with 6 bases in between. This CDR3 has 14 residues. The germline CDR1 and CDR2 sequences are SEHNR and FQNEAQ (reference sequence). The CDR3 DNA reads TGTGCCAGCAGCTTAGAGGGGTCTAACTATGGCTACACCTTC. Translating gives CASSLEGSNYGYTF.

The V and J genes are TRBV19 and TRBJ1-1, with TRBD1 identical over 7 bases. With 5 bases clipped from V and 0 bases from J, the junction kept 6 bases outside the gene matches. Germline CDR1 and CDR2: LNHDA and SQIVND (reference sequence). CDR3 length: 15 residues. The CDR3 DNA follows: TGTGCCAGTAGTTTCGAAGGGGGCATGAACACTGAAGCTTTCTTT. Its translation: CASSFEGGMNTEAFF. The whole variable domain, filled in from reference TRBV19 and TRBJ1-1, reads DGGITQSPKYLFRKEGQNVTLSCEQNLNHDAMYWYRQDPGQGLRLIYYSQIVNDFQKGDIAEGYSVSREKKESFPLTVTSAQKNPTAFYLCASSFEGGMNTEAFFGQGTRLTVV.

V gene TRBV5-1 combines with J gene TRBJ1-3; D call uncertain. The CDR3 runs 15 residues. The germline V and J ends were trimmed by 6 bases and 4 bases, with 17 bases remaining between them. Per germline, CDR1 SGHRS and CDR2 YFSETQ. CDR3 residues: CASTLTGVYGNTIYF. For the CDR3, the DNA is TGCGCCAGCACCTTAACCGGGGTTTACGGAAACACCATATATTTT.

This clone appeared a single time. The chain has TRBV7-2 and TRBJ2-7; 7 bases are shared with TRBD1. Germline CDR1 SGHTA, CDR2 FQGNSA. Trimming at V came to 5 bases and at J to 6 bases, leaving 10 bases not matched to a gene. The CDR3 has 14 amino acids. This CDR3 reads CASSPGGSRIEQYV. Written as DNA, the CDR3 is TGTGCCAGCAGCCCAGGGGGTAGCCGGATCGAGCAGTACGTC.

The V call is TRBV6-5, the J call TRBJ2-5, with TRBD2 matching 12 bases. Germline CDR1 reads MNHEY; CDR2 reads SVGAGI. The V segment lost 6 bases and the J segment 5 bases; nucleotides outside the gene matches: 4. The CDR3 is 14 residues long. The CDR3 region is CASRTSGGGETQYF. The CDR3 DNA follows: TGTGCCAGCAGGACTAGCGGGGGCGGGGAGACCCAGTACTTC.

V and J are TRBV19 and TRBJ1-3; 10 bases are shared with TRBD1. Germline-derived CDR1 and CDR2 are LNHDA and SQIVND (reference sequence). This CDR3 is 13 amino acids long. Trimming cost V 5 bases and J 6 bases; bases outside gene matches: 1. CDR3 DNA: TGTGCCAGTAGTGGGACAGGGGAAAACACCATATATTTT. This gives the protein CASSGTGENTIYF. Full variable domain (remainder filled in from reference TRBV19 and TRBJ1-3): DGGITQSPKYLFRKEGQNVTLSCEQNLNHDAMYWYRQDPGQGLRLIYYSQIVNDFQKGDIAEGYSVSREKKESFPLTVTSAQKNPTAFYLCASSGTGENTIYFGEGSWLTVV.

The chain is built from TRBV10-2 and TRBJ2-7, with 7 bases identical to TRBD2. Germline-derived CDR1 and CDR2 are WSHSY and SAAADI. Trimming removed 3 bases from V and 5 bases from J; junction bases left unmatched: 1. This CDR3 comprises 12 residues. Here the CDR3 reads CASSERGDEQYV. The CDR3 DNA reads TGCGCCAGCAGTGAACGGGGGGACGAGCAGTACGTC.

V is TRBV5-1 and J is TRBJ2-5; possible D gene TRBD2, 6 bases. The CDR3 runs 13 residues. Trimming stripped 3 bases from V and 5 bases from J, with 11 bases between. CDR1 and CDR2 (germline): SGHRS, YFSETQ. The CDR3 loop reads CASSSGGTETQYF. CDR3 coding DNA: TGCGCCAGCAGCTCCGGGGGAACGGAGACCCAGTACTTC. The variable domain in full, with the rest retrieved from reference TRBV5-1 and TRBJ2-5, is KAGVTQTPRYLIKTRGQQVTLSCSPISGHRSVSWYQQTPGQGLQFLFEYFSETQRNKGNFPGRFSGRQFSNSRSEMNVSTLELGDSALYLCASSSGGTETQYFGPGTRLLVL.

The chain links TRBV21-1 to TRBJ2-7; the table assigns TRBD1, which was not confirmed against the DNA. TRBV21-1 is a pseudogene segment. This CDR3 spans 15 amino acids. CDR3 nucleotides: TGTGCCAGCAGCAAAGGACAGCTCCAACCCTACGAGCAGTACTTC. Protein: CASSKGQLQPYEQYF.

This chain joins TRBV6-5 and TRBJ1-6, with 11 positions matching TRBD1. CDR3 size: 15 residues. Trimming cost V 8 bases and J 7 bases; bases outside gene matches: 7. Per the germline V gene, CDR1 is MNHEY and CDR2 is SVGAGI. The CDR3 nucleotides read TGTGCCAGCTGGGGGACAGGGGGATACAATTCACCCCTCCACTTT. Its translation is CASWGTGGYNSPLHF.

The chain has TRBV5-1 and TRBJ2-5; possible D gene TRBD2, 5 bases. The CDR3 length is 13 residues. In germline, CDR1 is SGHRS, CDR2 YFSETQ. Trimming took off 1 base at V and 2 bases at J, with 6 bases between the two ends. As DNA, the CDR3 is TGCGCCAGCAGCTTGTCGGGGCAAGAGACCCAGTACTTC. This gives the protein CASSLSGQETQYF.

The chain is built from TRBV2 and TRBJ1-4; D unresolved. The CDR3 sequence is 16 residues long. V dropped 6 bases and J dropped 0 bases, with 14 bases sitting between them. Germline lookup yields CDR1 SNHLY and CDR2 FYNNEI. The CDR3 DNA follows: TGTGCCAGCAGCCTATACAACAGTCCAACTAATGAAAAACTGTTTTTT. Translating it yields CASSLYNSPTNEKLFF.

This sequence joins TRBV7-9 and TRBJ1-2; no reliable D call. Trimming pared 3 bases from V and 6 bases from J, leaving 17 bases between. The CDR3 loop spans 15 amino acids. Germline CDR1 is SEHNR and CDR2 is FQNEAQ (reference sequence). DNA for the CDR3: TGTGCCAGCAGCTTTGGGTCCGGCCCTGGAGATGGCTACACCTTC. Translated: CASSFGSGPGDGYTF. Variable domain in full (rest from reference TRBV7-9 and TRBJ1-2): DTGVSQNPRHKITKRGQNVTFRCDPISEHNRLYWYRQTLGQGPEFLTYFQNEAQLEKSRLLSDRFSAERPKGSFSTLEIQRTEQGDSAMYLCASSFGSGPGDGYTFGSGTRLTVV.

About this clone: This specimen includes other DNA sequences encoding the same CDR3. The V gene is TRBV12-3 or TRBV12-4, the J gene TRBJ1-1; D unclear. V lost 4 bases and J 0 bases, leaving 6 bases between the germline ends. This CDR3 has 13 residues. DNA for the CDR3: TGTGCCAGCAGTTCTCAGATGAACACTGAAGCTTTCTTT. Amino acids: CASSSQMNTEAFF.

The table lists this clone with a few counts. The rearrangement links TRBV3-1 (or the pseudogene TRBV3-2) to TRBJ2-3; 7 bases map to TRBD2. The V segment lost 2 bases and the J segment 6 bases; nucleotides outside the gene matches: 2. The CDR3 spans 13 residues. Germline CDR1 reads LGHDT; CDR2 reads YNNKEL (reference sequence). The DNA of the CDR3 is TGTGCCAGCAGCCAAAGCGGGGACGATACGCAGTATTTT. Protein sequence: CASSQSGDDTQYF.